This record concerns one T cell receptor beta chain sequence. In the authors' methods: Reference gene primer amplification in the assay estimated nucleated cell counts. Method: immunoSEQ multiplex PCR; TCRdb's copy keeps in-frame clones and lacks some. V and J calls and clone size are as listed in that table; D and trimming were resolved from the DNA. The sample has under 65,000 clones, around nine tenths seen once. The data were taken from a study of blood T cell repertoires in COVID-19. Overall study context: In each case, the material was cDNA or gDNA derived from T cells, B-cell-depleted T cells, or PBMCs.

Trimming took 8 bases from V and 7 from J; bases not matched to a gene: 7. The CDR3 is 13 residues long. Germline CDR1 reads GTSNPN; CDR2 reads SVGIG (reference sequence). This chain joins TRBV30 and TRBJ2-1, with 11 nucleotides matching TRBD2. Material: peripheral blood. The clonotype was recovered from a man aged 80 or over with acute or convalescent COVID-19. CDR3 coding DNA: TGTGCCGTTAGCGGGGGGGCCAGAAATGAGCAGTTCTTC. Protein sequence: CAVSGGARNEQFF.